This T cell receptor beta chain was captured by sequencing in a study of blood T cell repertoires in COVID-19. Study background: T cells, B-cell-depleted T cells, or PBMCs provided the cDNA or gDNA that served as material.

Per the original data handling: Counts of nucleated cells, estimated from reference gene primer amplification, were obtained. TCRdb's copy holds only in-frame clones and misses some; the assay was immunoSEQ multiplex PCR. The DNA gave D and trimming, while V, J and clone size come from that table. Counted here are under 150,000 clones, over 75% occurring once; the ten biggest clones make up around 5%. The CDR3 is 14 amino acids. The germline V gene encodes CDR1 SGHKS and CDR2 YYEKEE (reference sequence). V was shortened by 4 bases and J by 7 bases, with 17 bases between the two germline ends. This rearrangement joins TRBV5-5 to TRBJ1-2; no clear D. The sample comprised peripheral blood. The TCR was taken from a woman in her forties or fifties with acute or convalescent COVID-19. CDR3 residues: CASSRYNSVGGYTF. CDR3 bases: TGTGCCAGCAGCCGATATAATAGTGTTGGTGGCTACACCTTC.